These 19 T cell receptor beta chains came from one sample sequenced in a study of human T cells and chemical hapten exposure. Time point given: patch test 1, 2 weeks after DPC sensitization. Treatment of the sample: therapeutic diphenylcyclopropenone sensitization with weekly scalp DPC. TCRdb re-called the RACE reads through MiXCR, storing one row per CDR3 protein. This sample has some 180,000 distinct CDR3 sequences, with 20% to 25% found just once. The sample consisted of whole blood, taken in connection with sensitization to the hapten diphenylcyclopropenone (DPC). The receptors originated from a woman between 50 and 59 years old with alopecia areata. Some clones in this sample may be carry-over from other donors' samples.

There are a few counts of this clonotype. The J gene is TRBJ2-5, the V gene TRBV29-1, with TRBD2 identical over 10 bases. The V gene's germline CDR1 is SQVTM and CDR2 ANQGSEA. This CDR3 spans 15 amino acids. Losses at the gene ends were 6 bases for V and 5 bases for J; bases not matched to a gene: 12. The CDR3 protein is CSVALSGRAWETQYF. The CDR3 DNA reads TGCAGCGTCGCCTTAAGCGGGAGGGCCTGGGAGACCCAGTACTTC.

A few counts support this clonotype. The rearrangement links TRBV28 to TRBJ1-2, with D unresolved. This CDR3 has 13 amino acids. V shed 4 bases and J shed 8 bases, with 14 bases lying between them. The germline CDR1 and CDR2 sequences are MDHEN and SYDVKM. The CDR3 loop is CASSSERAGGYTF. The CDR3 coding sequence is TGTGCCAGCAGTTCTGAGCGGGCGGGAGGCTACACCTTC.

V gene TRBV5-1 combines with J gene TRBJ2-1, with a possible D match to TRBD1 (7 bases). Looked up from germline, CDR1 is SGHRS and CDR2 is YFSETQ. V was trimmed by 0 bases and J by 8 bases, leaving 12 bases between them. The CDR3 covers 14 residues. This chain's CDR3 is CASSLVRRGDEQFF. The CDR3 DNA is TGCGCCAGCAGCTTGGTGCGCAGGGGGGATGAGCAGTTCTTC.

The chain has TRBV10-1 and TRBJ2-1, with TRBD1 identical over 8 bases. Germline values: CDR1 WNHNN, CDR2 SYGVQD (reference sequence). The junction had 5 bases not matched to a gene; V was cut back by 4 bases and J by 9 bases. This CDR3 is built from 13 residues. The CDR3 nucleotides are TGCGCCAGCAGTGCGGCAGGGGGCCCTGAGCAGTTCTTC. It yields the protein CASSAAGGPEQFF.

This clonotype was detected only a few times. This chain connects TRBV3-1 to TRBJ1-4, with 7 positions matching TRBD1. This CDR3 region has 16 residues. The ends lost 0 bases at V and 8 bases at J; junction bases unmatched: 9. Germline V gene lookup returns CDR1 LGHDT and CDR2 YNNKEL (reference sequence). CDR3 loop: CASSQDVARGNEKLFF. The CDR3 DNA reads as TGTGCCAGCAGCCAAGATGTGGCCAGGGGGAACGAAAAACTGTTTTTT.

CDR3 nucleotide sequence: TGTGCCAGCAGCCTGGGGACAGGGCTTTACAATGAGCAGTTCTTC. Its translation is CASSLGTGLYNEQFF. The V call is TRBV2, the J call TRBJ2-1; 9 bases map to TRBD1. CDR3 length: 15 amino acids. Trimming took 6 bases from V and 4 from J; bases not matched to a gene: 7. The germline V gene encodes CDR1 SNHLY and CDR2 FYNNEI.

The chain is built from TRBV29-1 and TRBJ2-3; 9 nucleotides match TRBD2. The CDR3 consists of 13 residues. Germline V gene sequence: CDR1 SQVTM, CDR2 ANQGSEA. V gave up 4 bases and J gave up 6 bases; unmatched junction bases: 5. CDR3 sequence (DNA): TGCAGCGTTGTGGTTGCGGGAGGGGATACGCAGTATTTT. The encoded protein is CSVVVAGGDTQYF.

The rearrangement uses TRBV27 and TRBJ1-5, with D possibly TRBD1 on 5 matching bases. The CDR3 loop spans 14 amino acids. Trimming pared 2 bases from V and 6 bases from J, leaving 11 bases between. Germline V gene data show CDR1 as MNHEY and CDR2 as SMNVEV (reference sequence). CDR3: CASSLRTTTQPQHF. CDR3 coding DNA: TGTGCCAGCAGTTTAAGGACAACCACTCAGCCCCAGCATTTT.

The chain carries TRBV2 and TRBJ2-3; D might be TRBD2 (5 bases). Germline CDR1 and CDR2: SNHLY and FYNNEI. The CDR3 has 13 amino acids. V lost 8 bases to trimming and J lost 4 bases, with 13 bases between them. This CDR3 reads CASLGGRADTQYF. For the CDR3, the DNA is TGTGCCAGCTTGGGTGGGAGAGCAGATACGCAGTATTTT.

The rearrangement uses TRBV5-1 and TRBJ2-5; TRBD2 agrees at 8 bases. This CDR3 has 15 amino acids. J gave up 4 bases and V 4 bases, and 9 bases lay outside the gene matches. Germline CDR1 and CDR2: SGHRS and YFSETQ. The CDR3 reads CASSDAAGGGETQYF. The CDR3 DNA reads TGCGCCAGCAGCGATGCTGCGGGAGGCGGAGAGACCCAGTACTTC.

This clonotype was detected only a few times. The DNA of the CDR3 is TGCGCCAGCAGTCAATCGAAGCAGACCGAGGACGATGAGCAGTTCTTC. Residues: CASSQSKQTEDDEQFF. The V gene is TRBV23-1, the J gene TRBJ2-1; D unresolved. TRBV23-1 is designated an ORF whose function remains uncertain. The CDR3 spans 16 residues. Trimming stripped 0 bases from V and 8 bases from J, with 17 bases between.

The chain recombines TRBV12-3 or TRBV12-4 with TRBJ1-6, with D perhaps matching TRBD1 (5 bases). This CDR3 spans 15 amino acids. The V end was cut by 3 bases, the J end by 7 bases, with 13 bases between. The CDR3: CASSLGGAENSPLHF. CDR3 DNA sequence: TGTGCCAGCAGTTTGGGGGGAGCTGAAAATTCACCCCTCCACTTT.

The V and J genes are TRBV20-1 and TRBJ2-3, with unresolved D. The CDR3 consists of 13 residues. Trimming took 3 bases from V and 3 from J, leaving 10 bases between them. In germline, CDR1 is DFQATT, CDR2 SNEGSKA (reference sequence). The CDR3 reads CSASVLGTDTQYF. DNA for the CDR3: TGCAGTGCTAGCGTGCTAGGGACAGATACGCAGTATTTT.

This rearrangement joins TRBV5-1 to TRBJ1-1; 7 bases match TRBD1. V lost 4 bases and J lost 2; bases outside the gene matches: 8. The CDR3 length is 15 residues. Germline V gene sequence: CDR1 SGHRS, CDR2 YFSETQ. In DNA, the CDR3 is TGCGCCAGCAGCCCGCTACAGGGGATAAACACTGAAGCTTTCTTT. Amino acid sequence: CASSPLQGINTEAFF.

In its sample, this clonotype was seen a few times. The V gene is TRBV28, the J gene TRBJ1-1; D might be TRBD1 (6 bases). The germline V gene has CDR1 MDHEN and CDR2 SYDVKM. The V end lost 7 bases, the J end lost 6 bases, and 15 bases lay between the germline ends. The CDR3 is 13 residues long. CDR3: CASTPDSRSEAFF. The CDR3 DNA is TGTGCCAGCACCCCGGACAGCCGCTCTGAAGCTTTCTTT.

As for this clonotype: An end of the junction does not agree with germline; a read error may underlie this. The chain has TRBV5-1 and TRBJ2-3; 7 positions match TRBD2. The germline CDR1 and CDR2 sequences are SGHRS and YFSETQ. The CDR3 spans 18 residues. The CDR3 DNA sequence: TGCGCCAGCAGTTTGGGACTTCGCGGGAGTTTGGGGTCGGATACGCAGTATTTT. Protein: CASSLGLRGSLGSDTQYF.

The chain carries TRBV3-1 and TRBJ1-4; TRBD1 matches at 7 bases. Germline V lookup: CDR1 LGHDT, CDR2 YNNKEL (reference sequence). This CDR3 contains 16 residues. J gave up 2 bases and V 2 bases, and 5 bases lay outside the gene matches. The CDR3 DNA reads TGTGCCAGCAGCCAAAACCCGGGACAGACTAATGAAAAACTGTTTTTT. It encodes CASSQNPGQTNEKLFF. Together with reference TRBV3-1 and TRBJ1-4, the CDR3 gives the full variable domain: DTAVSQTPKYLVTQMGNDKSIKCEQNLGHDTMYWYKQDSKKFLKIMFSYNNKELIINETVPNRFSPKSPDKAHLNLHINSLELGDSAVYFCASSQNPGQTNEKLFFGSGTQLSVL.

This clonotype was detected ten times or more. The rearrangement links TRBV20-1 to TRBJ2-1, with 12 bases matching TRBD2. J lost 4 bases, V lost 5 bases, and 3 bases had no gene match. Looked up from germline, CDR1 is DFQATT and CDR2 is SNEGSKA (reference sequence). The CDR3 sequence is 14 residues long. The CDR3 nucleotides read TGCAGTGCTGGTGGGACTAGCGGGTACAATGAGCAGTTCTTC. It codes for CSAGGTSGYNEQFF.

This CDR3 reads CSARETQLNSPLHF. The CDR3 DNA reads TGCAGTGCTAGGGAGACCCAACTTAATTCACCCCTCCACTTT. This chain connects TRBV20-1 to TRBJ1-6, with D unclear. This CDR3 comprises 14 residues. Germline assignment: CDR1 DFQATT and CDR2 SNEGSKA (reference sequence). V was trimmed by 3 bases and J by 6 bases, leaving 12 bases between them.